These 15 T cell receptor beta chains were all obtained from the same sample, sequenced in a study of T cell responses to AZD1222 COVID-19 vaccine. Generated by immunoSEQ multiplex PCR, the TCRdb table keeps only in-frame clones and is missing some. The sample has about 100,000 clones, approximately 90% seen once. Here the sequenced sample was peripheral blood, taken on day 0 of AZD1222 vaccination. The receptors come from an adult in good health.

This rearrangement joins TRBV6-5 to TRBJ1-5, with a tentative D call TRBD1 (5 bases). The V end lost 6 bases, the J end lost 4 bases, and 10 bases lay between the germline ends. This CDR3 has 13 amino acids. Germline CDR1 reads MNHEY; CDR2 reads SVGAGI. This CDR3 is CASSLQANQPQHF. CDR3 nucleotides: TGTGCCAGCAGCCTACAGGCGAATCAGCCCCAGCATTTT.

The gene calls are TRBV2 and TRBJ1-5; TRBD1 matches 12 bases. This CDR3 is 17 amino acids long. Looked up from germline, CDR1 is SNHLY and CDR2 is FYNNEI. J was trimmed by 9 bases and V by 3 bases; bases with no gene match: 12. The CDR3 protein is CASSEGTGGYRVWPQHF. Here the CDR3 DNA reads TGTGCCAGCAGTGAGGGGACAGGGGGCTATAGGGTTTGGCCCCAGCATTTT.

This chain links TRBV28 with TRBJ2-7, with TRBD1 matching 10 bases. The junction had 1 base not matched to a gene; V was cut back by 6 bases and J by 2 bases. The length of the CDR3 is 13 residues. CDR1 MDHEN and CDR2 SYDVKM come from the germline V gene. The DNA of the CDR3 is TGTGCCAGCAGCGGGACAGGGGCCTACGAGCAGTACTTC. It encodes CASSGTGAYEQYF.

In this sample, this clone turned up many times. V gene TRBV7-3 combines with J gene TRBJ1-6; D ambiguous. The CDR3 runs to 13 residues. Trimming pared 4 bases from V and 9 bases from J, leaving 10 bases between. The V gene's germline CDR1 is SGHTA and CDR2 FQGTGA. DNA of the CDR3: TGTGCCAGCAGCTCCGGGCCACCTTCACCCCTCCACTTT. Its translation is CASSSGPPSPLHF.

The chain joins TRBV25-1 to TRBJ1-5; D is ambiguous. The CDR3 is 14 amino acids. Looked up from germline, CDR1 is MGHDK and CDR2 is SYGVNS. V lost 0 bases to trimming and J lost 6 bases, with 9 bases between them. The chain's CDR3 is CASSEYSLSQPQHF. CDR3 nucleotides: TGTGCCAGCAGTGAATATTCTTTGAGTCAGCCCCAGCATTTT.

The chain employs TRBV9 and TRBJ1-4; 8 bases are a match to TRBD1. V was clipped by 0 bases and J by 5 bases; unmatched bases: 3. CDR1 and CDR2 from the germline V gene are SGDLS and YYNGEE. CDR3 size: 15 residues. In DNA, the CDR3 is TGTGCCAGCAGCGTAGGCGCAGGGGGCAATGAAAAACTGTTTTTT. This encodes CASSVGAGGNEKLFF.

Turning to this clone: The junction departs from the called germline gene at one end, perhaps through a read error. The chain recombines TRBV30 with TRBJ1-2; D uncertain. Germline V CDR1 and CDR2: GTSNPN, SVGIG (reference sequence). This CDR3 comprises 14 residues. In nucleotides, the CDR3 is TGTGCGTGGACCCCCGGGCTCACTTCGGGTGGCTACACCTTC. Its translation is CAWTPGLTSGGYTF.

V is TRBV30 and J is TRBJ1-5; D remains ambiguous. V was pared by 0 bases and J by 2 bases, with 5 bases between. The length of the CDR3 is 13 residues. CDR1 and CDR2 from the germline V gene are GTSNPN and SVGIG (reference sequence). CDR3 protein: CAWSVAGNQPQHF. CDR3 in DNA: TGTGCCTGGAGTGTGGCGGGCAATCAGCCCCAGCATTTT.

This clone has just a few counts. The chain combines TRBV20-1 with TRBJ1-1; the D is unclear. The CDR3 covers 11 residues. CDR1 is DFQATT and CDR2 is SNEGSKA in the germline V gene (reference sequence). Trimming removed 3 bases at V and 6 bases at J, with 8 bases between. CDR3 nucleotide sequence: TGCAGTGCTAGTCAGTCCGCTGAAGCTTTCTTT. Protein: CSASQSAEAFF.

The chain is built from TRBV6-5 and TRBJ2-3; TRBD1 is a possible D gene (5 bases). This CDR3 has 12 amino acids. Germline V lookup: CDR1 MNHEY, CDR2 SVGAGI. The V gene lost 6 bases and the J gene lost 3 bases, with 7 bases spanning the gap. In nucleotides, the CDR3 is TGTGCCAGCAGGGACATAACAGATACGCAGTATTTT. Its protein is CASRDITDTQYF.

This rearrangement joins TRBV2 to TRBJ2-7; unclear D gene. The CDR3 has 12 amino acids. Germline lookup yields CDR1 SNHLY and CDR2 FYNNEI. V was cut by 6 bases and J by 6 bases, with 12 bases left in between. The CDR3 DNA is TGTGCCAGCAGGGATCTATCTCTCGAGCAGTACGTC. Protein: CASRDLSLEQYV.

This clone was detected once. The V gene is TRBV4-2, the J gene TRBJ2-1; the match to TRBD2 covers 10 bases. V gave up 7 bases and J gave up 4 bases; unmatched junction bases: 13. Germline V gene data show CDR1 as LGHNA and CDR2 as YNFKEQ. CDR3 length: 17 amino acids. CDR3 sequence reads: CASNSPRLSGGYNEQFF. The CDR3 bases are TGTGCCAGCAACTCCCCCCGCCTTAGCGGGGGGTACAATGAGCAGTTCTTC.

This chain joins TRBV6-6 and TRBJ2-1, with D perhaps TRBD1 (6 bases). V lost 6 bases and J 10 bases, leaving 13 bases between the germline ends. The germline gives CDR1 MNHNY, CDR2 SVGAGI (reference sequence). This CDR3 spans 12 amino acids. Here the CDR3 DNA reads TGTGCCAGCAGCTGGACCGGGACAGAGCAGTTCTTC. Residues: CASSWTGTEQFF.

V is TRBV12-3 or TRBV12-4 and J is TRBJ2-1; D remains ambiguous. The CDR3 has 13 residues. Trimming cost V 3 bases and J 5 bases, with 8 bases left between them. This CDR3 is CASSLSADNEQFF. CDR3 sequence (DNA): TGTGCCAGCAGTTTGTCGGCCGACAATGAGCAGTTCTTC.

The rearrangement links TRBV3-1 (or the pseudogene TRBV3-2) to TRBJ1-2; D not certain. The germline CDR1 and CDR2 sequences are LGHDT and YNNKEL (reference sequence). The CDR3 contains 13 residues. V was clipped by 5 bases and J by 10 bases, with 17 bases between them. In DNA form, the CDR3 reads TGTGCCAGCAGCGAGCGGACCCCTCTCATCTACACCTTC. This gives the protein CASSERTPLIYTF.